This TCR beta chain was captured in a study of T cells in Graves' hyperthyroidism and ophthalmopathy. Overall study results and limits: Most thyroid clonotypes with frequency above 0.001 were detected in blood. A model built on 13 V-J features separated ophthalmopathy from stable hyperthyroidism. Onset of ophthalmopathy came a median roughly 6.5 months after the model predicted it.

This clonotype has only a few counts. What it binds is unknown. Lactation, pregnancy, other autoimmune disease or uncontrolled infection excluded patients. The TCR beta CDR3 regions underwent amplification using RNA transcripts as the source. The HTBI set primed first-round TCR CDR3 RT-PCR. TCRdb called the multiplex PCR reads again in MiXCR, with one record for every CDR3 protein. Of more than 550,000 distinct CDR3 sequences in the sample, less than 45% were seen once. Germline lookup yields CDR1 MGHDK and CDR2 SYGVNS. V lost 5 bases, J lost 3 bases, and 8 bases lay in between. This CDR3 is built from 12 residues.

The TCR comes from an adult man with Graves' disease, either hyperthyroidism or ophthalmopathy (not recorded which). Input material: peripheral blood or thyroid tissue (not recorded which). V is TRBV25-1 and J is TRBJ2-7; no firm D call. Written as DNA, the CDR3 is TGTGCCAGCAGTTTATGGGGCTACGAGCAGTACTTC. Translating gives CASSLWGYEQYF.